These 28 T cell receptor beta chains came from one sample sequenced in a study of response to subunit inactivated influenza vaccine. TCRdb re-derived calls from the RT-PCR reads in MiXCR, one entry per CDR3 protein. The sample lists over 300,000 distinct CDR3 sequences, roughly a fifth seen once, with 10% in the top ten. The sample was PBMCs from blood, taken approximately 22 months after vaccination. These receptors were collected from a man between 50 and 75 years old who received an inactivated influenza vaccine.

This clonotype was picked up a small number of times. This rearrangement joins TRBV5-1 to TRBJ2-2; TRBD2 agrees at 10 bases. The CDR3 is 16 amino acids. Germline CDR1 reads SGHRS; CDR2 reads YFSETQ. V shed 2 bases, J shed 2 bases, and the junction held 3 bases outside the gene matches. CDR3 sequence (DNA): TGCGCCAGCAGCTTTGTAGCGGGAGGCAACACCGGGGAGCTGTTTTTT. Amino acid sequence: CASSFVAGGNTGELFF.

The table lists this clonotype with a few counts. One end of the junction is discordant with germline, which a read error may explain. CDR3 loop: CASSPLGSYGYTF. The CDR3 DNA reads TGTGCCAGCAGCCCCCTGGGGTCCTATGGATACACCTTC. The chain links TRBV7-9 to TRBJ1-2; D unclear. The germline CDR1 and CDR2 sequences are SEHNR and FQNEAQ (reference sequence). This CDR3 contains 13 residues.

This chain connects TRBV7-8 to TRBJ2-5; maybe TRBD1 (5 bases). Germline V gene data show CDR1 as SGHVS and CDR2 as FQNEAQ. V was cut by 6 bases and J by 5 bases, with 19 bases left in between. The CDR3 is made up of 15 amino acids. CDR3 bases: TGTGCCAGCAGTAGGGGTGGCGGTATCGCCGAGACCCAGTACTTC. This encodes CASSRGGGIAETQYF.

V gene TRBV2 combines with J gene TRBJ2-5, with 7 bases that match TRBD1. The CDR3 consists of 14 residues. Trimming at V came to 6 bases and at J to 9 bases, leaving 13 bases not matched to a gene. Germline CDR1 and CDR2: SNHLY and FYNNEI. CDR3: CASRGTDRQFSQYF. CDR3 coding DNA: TGTGCCAGCAGGGGGACAGACCGACAGTTCTCCCAGTACTTC.

The chain joins TRBV10-3 to TRBJ1-2, with a tentative D call TRBD1 (6 bases). Trimming removed 5 bases from V and 3 bases from J, with 16 bases in between. CDR1 ENHRY and CDR2 SYGVKD come from the germline V gene. This CDR3 has 15 residues. CDR3 nucleotide sequence: TGTGCCATCAGTTCACTGACCACAGGGTACTATGGCTACACCTTC. As protein: CAISSLTTGYYGYTF.

The CDR3 DNA reads TGCAGCGTTGAGTTTTACAATGAGCAGTTCTTC. It encodes CSVEFYNEQFF. The chain uses TRBV29-1 and TRBJ2-1; D gene unclear. This CDR3 has 11 amino acids. V lost 3 bases, J lost 4 bases, and 4 bases lay in between. CDR1 is SQVTM and CDR2 is ANQGSEA in the germline V gene.

This clonotype was found many times. The chain combines TRBV6-1 with TRBJ1-6; no definite D call. The CDR3 totals 15 residues. Trimming shortened V by 5 bases and J by 3 bases, and 11 bases separated the two germline ends. From germline, CDR1 is MNHNS and CDR2 SASEGT. The CDR3 DNA sequence: TGTGCCAGCAGTCCACCGAAGAACTATAATTCACCCCTCCACTTT. Its translation: CASSPPKNYNSPLHF.

The V and J genes are TRBV28 and TRBJ1-1; 7 positions match TRBD1. Germline V gives CDR1 MDHEN, CDR2 SYDVKM. This CDR3 has 18 residues. After removal of 11 bases from V and 7 bases from J, the junction contained 28 bases not matched to a gene. The CDR3 protein is CAARGGIPTPGGGSEAFF. The DNA for the CDR3 is TGTGCCGCGCGGGGAGGGATACCCACACCAGGGGGGGGCAGTGAAGCTTTCTTT.

This chain uses TRBV28 with TRBJ2-7; the D gene could be TRBD1 or TRBD2 (5 bases each). CDR3 length equals 14 residues. V was cut by 3 bases and J by 2 bases, with 11 bases left in between. Germline-derived CDR1 and CDR2 are MDHEN and SYDVKM. For the CDR3, the DNA is TGTGCCAGCAGTTTTGGGACCTTCACCTACGAGCAGTACTTC. The encoded protein is CASSFGTFTYEQYF. The full variable domain, with the rest looked up from reference TRBV28 and TRBJ2-7, is DVKVTQSSRYLVKRTGEKVFLECVQDMDHENMFWYRQDPGLGLRLIYFSYDVKMKEKGDIPEGYSVSREKKERFSLILESASTNQTSMYLCASSFGTFTYEQYFGPGTRLTVT.

The J gene is TRBJ1-6, the V gene TRBV7-9, with a tentative D call TRBD1 (5 bases). Germline CDR1 and CDR2: SEHNR and FQNEAQ (reference sequence). The CDR3 is made up of 14 amino acids. Deletions cut 2 bases from V and 7 bases from J, with 9 bases between. The CDR3 sequence: CASSLSPGNSPLHF. The CDR3 region has the DNA TGTGCCAGCAGCTTATCACCAGGGAATTCACCCCTCCACTTT.

On this clonotype itself: Given a much more abundant clone one base away, this may be a read error. The V gene is TRBV5-8, the J gene TRBJ1-5; no firm D call. CDR1 is SGHTS and CDR2 is YDEGEE in the germline V gene. The CDR3 runs 16 residues. With 0 bases removed from V and 2 bases from J, the gap between germline ends came to 12 bases. The CDR3 here is CASSLVTVRGNQPQHF. For the CDR3, the DNA is TGTGCCAGCAGCTTGGTCACCGTTAGAGGCAATCAGCCCCAGCATTTT. The full variable domain, completed using reference TRBV5-8 and TRBJ1-5, is EAGVTQSPTHLIKTRGQQATLRCSPISGHTSVYWYQQALGLGLQFLLWYDEGEERNRGNFPPRFSGRQFPNYSSELNVNALELEDSALYLCASSLVTVRGNQPQHFGDGTRLSIL.

This clonotype has just a few counts. The CDR3 loop reads CATNRDRDTEAFF. The CDR3 region has the DNA TGTGCCACCAACAGGGACCGGGACACTGAAGCTTTCTTT. The J gene is TRBJ1-1, the V gene TRBV10-3; TRBD1 is a possible D gene (6 bases). Germline V gene sequence: CDR1 ENHRY, CDR2 SYGVKD. The CDR3 runs to 13 residues. V lost 10 bases and J lost 3, with 15 bases in between.

The rearrangement uses TRBV11-3 and TRBJ2-2, with TRBD1 as a possible D gene (5 bases). There are 16 residues in the CDR3. Germline V CDR1 and CDR2: SGHNT, YENEEA. Trimming removed 4 bases from V and 1 base from J, with 13 bases in between. In DNA, the CDR3 is TGTGCCAGCAGCTCCGACAGAGTCCAGAACACCGGGGAGCTGTTTTTT. Translation gives CASSSDRVQNTGELFF.

The rearrangement uses TRBV9 and TRBJ2-1; no firm D call. The CDR3 is 15 residues long. The V gene's germline CDR1 is SGDLS and CDR2 YYNGEE. Trimming removed 0 bases from V and 9 bases from J, with 16 bases in between. The CDR3 region is CASSVVGSPLSEQFF. The CDR3 DNA reads TGTGCCAGCAGCGTAGTAGGTAGCCCTTTAAGTGAGCAGTTCTTC.

This clonotype came up a few times. The rearrangement joins TRBV10-3 to TRBJ2-7, with TRBD1 as a possible D gene (5 bases). The CDR3 has 14 residues. Germline V lookup: CDR1 ENHRY, CDR2 SYGVKD. Trimming removed 4 bases at V and 2 bases at J, with 12 bases between. The CDR3 coding sequence is TGTGCCATCAGTGCCCCGGACAAAGCCTACGAGCAGTACTTC. Translation: CAISAPDKAYEQYF.

This clonotype has more than one count but fewer than ten. V is TRBV12-3 or TRBV12-4 and J is TRBJ2-7, with 10 nucleotides matching TRBD2. The CDR3 covers 14 residues. V was pared by 6 bases and J by 0 bases, with 2 bases of the junction left unmatched. CDR3 protein: CASSPSGSSYEQYF. The CDR3 DNA sequence: TGTGCCAGCAGCCCTAGCGGGAGCTCCTACGAGCAGTACTTC.

The chain carries TRBV2 and TRBJ2-7; D is perhaps TRBD1 or TRBD2 (5 bases each). V gave up 7 bases and J gave up 2 bases, with 15 bases separating them. In germline, CDR1 is SNHLY, CDR2 FYNNEI. The CDR3 has 14 amino acids. The CDR3: CASIRGQGAYEQYF. The CDR3 nucleotides read TGTGCCAGCATCCGAGGGCAGGGCGCCTACGAGCAGTACTTC.

V is TRBV5-1 and J is TRBJ2-1, with D possibly being TRBD1 or TRBD2 (5 bases each). Trimming stripped 0 bases from V and 9 bases from J, with 7 bases between. Germline lookup yields CDR1 SGHRS and CDR2 YFSETQ. The CDR3 sequence is 12 residues long. The CDR3 nucleotides read TGCGCCAGCAGCTTGGCCGGGACTGAGCAGTTCTTC. Protein sequence: CASSLAGTEQFF.

At least ten counts were recorded for this clonotype. CDR3: CASSHRAIAGFTDTQYF. For the CDR3, the DNA is TGTGCCAGCAGCCACAGGGCTATCGCGGGATTCACAGATACGCAGTATTTT. This chain links TRBV12-3 or TRBV12-4 with TRBJ2-3; TRBD1 or TRBD2 may be the D gene (6 bases each). The CDR3 runs to 17 residues. V lost 6 bases to trimming and J lost 2 bases, with 21 bases between them.

Many counts were recorded for this clonotype. The chain uses TRBV7-2 and TRBJ1-1; unclear D gene. CDR1 and CDR2 (germline): SGHTA, FQGNSA. V lost 4 bases to trimming and J lost 0 bases, with 6 bases between them. The CDR3 length is 13 residues. CDR3 nucleotide sequence: TGTGCCAGCAGCTCACAGATGAACACTGAAGCTTTCTTT. Its protein product is CASSSQMNTEAFF.

The V gene is TRBV12-3 or TRBV12-4, the J gene TRBJ1-6; 7 bases fit TRBD1. This CDR3 region has 13 residues. V lost 5 bases and J lost 10; bases outside the gene matches: 5. The CDR3, as DNA: TGTGCCAGCAGTCTAGGGACAGTATCACCCCTCCACTTT. It translates to CASSLGTVSPLHF.

This clonotype was observed a handful of times. The J gene is TRBJ2-7, the V gene TRBV7-8, with 10 nucleotides matching TRBD2. The CDR3 length is 15 residues. CDR1 is SGHVS, CDR2 FQNEAQ, per germline. J gave up 3 bases and V 5 bases, and 7 bases lay outside the gene matches. DNA of the CDR3: TGTGCCAGCAGCGACGGACTAGCGGACTACTACGAGCAGTACTTC. It translates to CASSDGLADYYEQYF.

This chain uses TRBV4-1 with TRBJ2-3; the D is unclear. Trimming left V 3 bases short and J 8 bases short, with 21 bases between. Germline lookup yields CDR1 MGHRA and CDR2 YSYEKL. The CDR3 spans 16 residues. This CDR3 is CASSQDGSLVLGTQYF. The CDR3 DNA sequence: TGCGCCAGCAGCCAGGACGGTTCGTTGGTTCTGGGTACGCAGTATTTT.

The chain has TRBV28 and TRBJ2-3; 16 nucleotides align to TRBD2. Germline V gene data show CDR1 as MDHEN and CDR2 as SYDVKM. The CDR3 covers 19 residues. Trimming removed 5 bases from V and 5 bases from J; junction bases left unmatched: 13. The CDR3 region has the DNA TGTGCCAGCAGTCCCTTACCGGGACTAGCGGGGGGGCCGGAAGATACGCAGTATTTT. As protein: CASSPLPGLAGGPEDTQYF.

This clonotype has at least ten counts. The chain couples TRBV28 to TRBJ1-5; possible D gene TRBD1, 5 bases. Trimming cost V 2 bases and J 4 bases, with 12 bases left between them. Germline CDR1 is MDHEN and CDR2 is SYDVKM. The CDR3 is 15 amino acids. In DNA, the CDR3 is TGTGCCAGCAGTTTACGGGCAGGGAGTAATCAGCCCCAGCATTTT. It codes for CASSLRAGSNQPQHF.

There are a few counts of this clonotype. The chain carries TRBV15 and TRBJ2-5; D perhaps matches TRBD1 (6 bases). Germline CDR1 and CDR2: LNHNV and YYDKDF (reference sequence). The CDR3 length is 18 residues. Trimming removed 1 base from V and 0 bases from J, with 18 bases in between. CDR3 nucleotides: TGTGCCACCAGCAGAGTTACGGTAGCAGGGGCAGACCAAGAGACCCAGTACTTC. Amino acid sequence: CATSRVTVAGADQETQYF.

This clonotype has just a few counts. This sequence joins TRBV5-4 and TRBJ2-5; TRBD1 aligns across 9 bases. CDR1 SGHNT and CDR2 YYREEE come from the germline V gene (reference sequence). The CDR3 has 16 residues. V dropped 3 bases and J dropped 3; count of bases not matched to a gene: 9. The CDR3 sequence is CASSSTGTGFKETQYF. DNA of the CDR3: TGTGCCAGCAGCTCGACAGGGACAGGGTTTAAAGAGACCCAGTACTTC.

This clonotype was recorded a few times. The rearrangement joins TRBV6-5 to TRBJ1-4; D is undetermined. In germline, CDR1 is MNHEY, CDR2 SVGAGI. V was clipped by 0 bases and J by 7 bases, with 15 bases between them. The CDR3 runs to 16 residues. Written as DNA, the CDR3 is TGTGCCAGCAGTTACTCGAAGCCCCCGGATGGTGAAAAACTGTTTTTT. Its translation: CASSYSKPPDGEKLFF.